The TCR beta chain under discussion was sequenced for a study of blood T cell repertoires in COVID-19. On the study more broadly: The cDNA or gDNA used as material had been derived from T cells, B-cell-depleted T cells, or PBMCs.

Here immunoSEQ multiplex PCR was the method, and the copy in TCRdb shows in-frame clones only, minus some. Among 220,000 or so clones listed, about nine tenths were seen once. Germline V gene sequence: CDR1 SGHNT, CDR2 YENEEA. The V gene lost 4 bases and the J gene lost 2 bases, with 17 bases spanning the gap. There are 16 residues in the CDR3. Living in about two dozen US areas, the participants were between about 18 and 90 years of age. Cohorts were determined from participant-reported clinical history. The chain links TRBV11-3 to TRBJ2-5; D is perhaps TRBD2 (6 bases). What was sequenced was PBMCs or T cells enriched from blood (not recorded which). This sequence was found in a man aged 45-65 years who had been exposed to COVID-19. The CDR3 region is CASSSLAEGLQETQYF. The CDR3 DNA is TGTGCCAGCAGCTCATTAGCGGAGGGGCTTCAAGAGACCCAGTACTTC.